The 21 T cell receptor beta chains below all came from one sample that was sequenced in a study of CD8+CD57+ T cells in acquired aplastic anemia. Individuals selected for sequencing had exhibited CD8+CD57+ cell expansion on flow cytometry. Genomic DNA, the template, was used for profiling of the TCR beta VDJ and CDR3. TCRdb analysed the reads with MiXCR anew, one entry per CDR3 protein. The sample includes 110,000 or so distinct CDR3 sequences, under 65% of them seen just once. The specimen sequenced was sorted CD4+, CD8+, or CD8+CD57+ T cells (not recorded which) from PBMCs. The receptor source for this set is a human donor with aplastic anemia.

The J gene is TRBJ2-3, the V gene TRBV7-3; D is possibly TRBD2 (6 bases). Germline assignment: CDR1 SGHTA and CDR2 FQGTGA. The CDR3 extends over 14 amino acids. V was cut by 5 bases and J by 2 bases, with 11 bases left in between. Here the CDR3 reads CASSTEGLTDTQYF. The CDR3 bases are TGTGCCAGCAGCACCGAGGGACTCACAGATACGCAGTATTTT.

This chain uses TRBV2 with TRBJ2-3; the D is unclear. Trimming took off 7 bases at V and 2 bases at J, with 4 bases between the two ends. The CDR3 runs 11 residues. Looked up from germline, CDR1 is SNHLY and CDR2 is FYNNEI. This CDR3 is CASTDTDTQYF. The CDR3 region has the DNA TGTGCCAGCACGGACACAGATACGCAGTATTTT.

For this clonotype: The CDR3 carries no conserved terminal phenylalanine or tryptophan, so it likely arises from a read error. The chain couples TRBV10-1 to TRBJ1-3; possible D gene TRBD1, 5 bases. Germline CDR1 and CDR2: WNHNN and SYGVQD (reference sequence). V dropped 6 bases and J dropped 7 bases, with 13 bases sitting between them. The CDR3 is 13 amino acids. For the CDR3, the DNA is TGCGCCAGCAGACGGGGGTTTCGGAACACCATATATCTT. Translating it yields CASRRGFRNTIYL.

This chain connects TRBV24-1 to TRBJ2-5; tentative D call: TRBD2 (7 bases). This CDR3 is built from 17 residues. CDR1 is KGHDR and CDR2 is SFDVKD in the germline V gene. Trimming took 3 bases from V and 4 from J, leaving 20 bases between them. CDR3: CATSDAGDGGAGETQYF. CDR3 nucleotide sequence: TGTGCCACCAGTGATGCCGGGGATGGGGGGGCAGGAGAGACCCAGTACTTC.

This clonotype has just one count. The chain uses TRBV7-9 and TRBJ2-1; D assignment may be TRBD1 or TRBD2 (5 bases each). V lost 8 bases and J 2 bases, leaving 10 bases between the germline ends. Looked up from germline, CDR1 is SEHNR and CDR2 is FQNEAQ (reference sequence). The CDR3 has 13 amino acids. In DNA form, the CDR3 reads TGTGCCAGCGATAGGGGAGCCTACAATGAGCAGTTCTTC. Its protein is CASDRGAYNEQFF.

This clonotype was counted at least ten times. The chain is built from TRBV19 and TRBJ2-5; 9 bases map to TRBD2. The CDR3 spans 15 residues. Germline V gene sequence: CDR1 LNHDA, CDR2 SQIVND (reference sequence). The V segment lost 6 bases and the J segment 0 bases; nucleotides outside the gene matches: 5. CDR3 residues: CASSPRTSDQETQYF. The CDR3 DNA follows: TGTGCCAGTAGCCCCCGGACTAGCGACCAAGAGACCCAGTACTTC.

Only one count was recorded for this clonotype. V is TRBV2 and J is TRBJ2-7, with D possibly matching TRBD2 (5 bases). Germline V CDR1 and CDR2: SNHLY, FYNNEI. The CDR3 is 13 amino acids. Trimming took off 3 bases at V and 9 bases at J, with 15 bases between the two ends. In nucleotides, the CDR3 is TGTGCCAGCAGTGATGCCGGGGTAGGAGGGCAGTACTTC. Translation: CASSDAGVGGQYF.

Concerning this clonotype: The junction departs from germline at one end; a sequencing error may be responsible. This chain connects TRBV7-6 to TRBJ2-1, with D possibly matching TRBD2 (5 bases). In germline, CDR1 is SGHVS, CDR2 FNYEAQ. The CDR3 has 13 residues. The CDR3 DNA follows: TGTGCTAGCAGCACCAGACTAAAGGATGAGCAGTTCTTC. Protein: CASSTRLKDEQFF.

V gene TRBV2 combines with J gene TRBJ1-6; D unclear. Trimming cost V 0 bases and J 9 bases, with 15 bases left between them. The CDR3 has 16 residues. Looked up from germline, CDR1 is SNHLY and CDR2 is FYNNEI. CDR3 sequence reads: CASSEALPASGSPLHF. Here the CDR3 DNA reads TGTGCCAGCAGTGAAGCGCTGCCTGCTTCAGGTTCACCCCTCCACTTT.

The chain has TRBV10-3 and TRBJ2-1; D gene uncertain. From germline, CDR1 is ENHRY and CDR2 SYGVKD. This CDR3 spans 17 amino acids. Deletions cut 3 bases from V and 0 bases from J, with 15 bases between. CDR3 in DNA: TGTGCCATCAGTGACGAGCAGCGTAGCAGCTCCTACAATGAGCAGTTCTTC. Translated, it gives CAISDEQRSSSYNEQFF.

This sequence joins TRBV15 and TRBJ2-3; 9 nucleotides match TRBD2. Germline loops: CDR1 LNHNV, CDR2 YYDKDF (reference sequence). The J segment lost 1 base and the V segment lost 8 bases, leaving 10 bases of the junction unmatched. The CDR3 covers 16 residues. CDR3 in DNA: TGTGCCACCGGATCCACGCGGACTAGCGGCACAGATACGCAGTATTTT. This gives the protein CATGSTRTSGTDTQYF.

The chain joins TRBV7-3 to TRBJ2-5, with D possibly being TRBD1 (5 bases). Trimming stripped 5 bases from V and 4 bases from J, with 11 bases between. Germline V gene sequence: CDR1 SGHTA, CDR2 FQGTGA. The CDR3 sequence is 13 residues long. In DNA form, the CDR3 reads TGTGCCAGCAGCCTTAGGGGCCCAGAGACCCAGTACTTC. Amino acid sequence: CASSLRGPETQYF.

The chain joins TRBV24-1 to TRBJ2-5; D not certain. The CDR3 runs 15 residues. CDR1 is KGHDR and CDR2 is SFDVKD in the germline V gene. The ends were cut back, 4 bases at V and 2 bases at J, with 13 bases in the middle. DNA for the CDR3: TGTGCCACCAGTGACCTGGACGGAAGTCAAGAGACCCAGTACTTC. This translates into CATSDLDGSQETQYF.

This chain uses TRBV10-2 with TRBJ2-7; possibly TRBD1 or TRBD2 for D (5 bases each). The germline V gene encodes CDR1 WSHSY and CDR2 SAAADI. This CDR3 spans 13 amino acids. The V and J ends lost 2 bases and 3 bases respectively, with 8 bases between them. CDR3 DNA sequence: TGCGCCAGCAGTGAGGGGACCGACTACGAGCAGTACTTC. As protein: CASSEGTDYEQYF.

This rearrangement joins TRBV5-1 to TRBJ2-7, with D unresolved. The CDR3 contains 14 residues. Trimming stripped 3 bases from V and 5 bases from J, with 15 bases between. Germline V gene sequence: CDR1 SGHRS, CDR2 YFSETQ. As DNA, the CDR3 is TGCGCCAGCAGCTCGAACGATGGGCGCGACGAGCAGTACTTC. It translates to CASSSNDGRDEQYF.

This chain connects TRBV10-3 to TRBJ1-2; 7 bases fit TRBD1. Germline CDR1 ENHRY, CDR2 SYGVKD. There are 15 residues in the CDR3. V lost 3 bases to trimming and J lost 4 bases; unmatched junction nucleotides: 8. DNA of the CDR3: TGTGCCATCAGTGACCCGGGACAGCAGGGCTATGGCTACACCTTC. Its translation: CAISDPGQQGYGYTF.

This clonotype occurred once. The chain carries TRBV6-5 and TRBJ2-7; no firm D call. The CDR3 sequence is 12 residues long. Per germline, CDR1 MNHEY and CDR2 SVGAGI. Trimming shortened V by 0 bases and J by 7 bases, and 7 bases separated the two germline ends. CDR3 DNA: TGTGCCAGCAGTTACTCGACGATGGAGCAGTACTTC. This gives the protein CASSYSTMEQYF.

This chain uses TRBV20-1 with TRBJ1-2, with 11 bases that match TRBD1. Germline CDR1 reads DFQATT; CDR2 reads SNEGSKA (reference sequence). The CDR3 is made up of 12 amino acids. Unmatched junction bases numbered 2, after V lost 5 bases and J lost 6 bases. The CDR3 DNA follows: TGCAGTGCTGGGACAGGGGGTGATGGCTACACCTTC. Translating it yields CSAGTGGDGYTF.

In its sample, this clonotype was seen a few times. J is TRBJ1-2 and V is TRBV24-1; TRBD1 agrees at 8 bases. The CDR3 has 16 residues. After removal of 4 bases from V and 4 bases from J, the junction contained 10 bases not matched to a gene. Germline CDR1 reads KGHDR; CDR2 reads SFDVKD. This chain's CDR3 is CATSDPTTGEAYGYTF. The CDR3 DNA reads TGTGCCACCAGTGACCCCACGACAGGGGAAGCCTATGGCTACACCTTC.

J is TRBJ2-3 and V is TRBV29-1; TRBD2 aligns across 15 bases. There are 17 residues in the CDR3. Germline loops: CDR1 SQVTM, CDR2 ANQGSEA. The V gene end was trimmed by 4 bases and the J gene end by 0 bases; junction bases not matched to a gene: 5. CDR3 in amino acids: CSVGGLAGGTSTDTQYF. DNA of the CDR3: TGCAGCGTTGGGGGACTAGCGGGGGGAACGAGCACAGATACGCAGTATTTT.

This clonotype was counted a few times. This chain connects TRBV2 to TRBJ2-7; D is unclear. V was clipped by 6 bases and J by 6 bases, with 12 bases between them. CDR3 size: 12 residues. Germline V gene data show CDR1 as SNHLY and CDR2 as FYNNEI. The CDR3 spells CASSPMGSEQYF. As DNA, the CDR3 is TGTGCCAGCAGCCCCATGGGATCCGAGCAGTACTTC. Full variable domain (remainder filled in from reference TRBV2 and TRBJ2-7): EPEVTQTPSHQVTQMGQEVILRCVPISNHLYFYWYRQILGQKVEFLVSFYNNEISEKSEIFDDQFSVERPDGSNFTLKIRSTKLEDSAMYFCASSPMGSEQYFGPGTRLTVT.